These T cell receptor beta chains were read from a single sample in a study of Ad26.COV2.S vaccination and SARS-CoV-2 variants. Method: immunoSEQ multiplex PCR; TCRdb's copy keeps in-frame clones and lacks some. The table shows over 450,000 clones, with 80% to 90% occurring only once. The sequencing here drew on peripheral blood, taken in a trial of Ad26.COV2.S vaccine versus placebo. The receptors were gathered from a person between 18 and 59 years old who received the Ad26.COV2.S COVID-19 vaccine or a placebo. The CDR3 runs from the conserved cysteine through the conserved F or W. The order of the fields is D gene, V gene, clone size, J gene, CDR3 protein, CDR3 DNA. The D gene is left open where the match is weak. Only some rows state a clone size, as once, few, many or a class for expanded clones.

.	TRBV2	.	TRBJ2-7	CASSERQIRYEQYF	TGTGCCAGCAGTGAGAGGCAAATACGATACGAGCAGTACTTC
TRBD1	TRBV29-1	.	TRBJ1-1	CSVERAGGTEAFF	TGCAGCGTTGAACGTGCAGGGGGGACTGAAGCTTTCTTT
.	TRBV4-1	.	TRBJ2-7	CASSQAVPSYEQYF	TGCGCCAGCAGCCAAGCTGTCCCCTCCTACGAGCAGTACTTC
.	TRBV2	.	TRBJ2-1	CASPDRSSYNEQFF	TGTGCCAGCCCCGACAGAAGCTCCTACAATGAGCAGTTCTTC
.	TRBV4-1	once	TRBJ2-1	CASSRSGSSYNEQFF	TGCGCCAGCAGCCGTAGCGGTAGCTCCTACAATGAGCAGTTCTTC
.	TRBV6-5	.	TRBJ1-6	CASSFLVGGGNSPLHF	TGTGCCAGCAGTTTTCTGGTCGGAGGAGGGAATTCACCCCTCCACTTT
.	TRBV2	.	TRBJ2-7	CASSERHRVSSYEQYF	TGTGCCAGCAGTGAACGCCACAGGGTGAGCTCCTACGAGCAGTACTTC
TRBD1	TRBV5-5	once	TRBJ2-1	CASSWTGESEQFF	TGTGCCAGCAGCTGGACAGGGGAGAGTGAGCAGTTCTTC
TRBD1	TRBV27	.	TRBJ1-2	CASRPTGGPPSYGYTF	TGTGCCAGCAGACCCACAGGGGGCCCCCCTTCTTATGGCTACACCTTC
.	TRBV12-3/TRBV12-4	.	TRBJ2-7	CASRPDSSEQYF	TGTGCCAGCAGGCCGGACAGCTCCGAGCAGTACTTC
.	TRBV3-1/TRBV3-2	.	TRBJ1-2	CASSQFGGTKDGYTF	TGTGCCAGCAGCCAATTTGGAGGGACAAAGGATGGCTACACCTTC
TRBD1	TRBV27	.	TRBJ1-4	CASSLSQTGVINEKLFF	TGTGCCAGCAGTTTATCGCAGACAGGGGTTATTAATGAAAAACTGTTTTTT
TRBD1	TRBV27	.	TRBJ1-2	CASSPGQGLSNYGYTF	TGTGCCAGCAGTCCAGGACAGGGCCTCTCTAACTATGGCTACACCTTC
.	TRBV25-1	.	TRBJ1-4	CASSESRGGREKLFF	TGTGCCAGCAGTGAATCGAGAGGGGGACGTGAAAAACTGTTTTTT
.	TRBV5-4	.	TRBJ2-7	CASSLGQGGPWEQYF	TGTGCCAGCAGCTTGGGACAGGGAGGTCCTTGGGAGCAGTACTTC
.	TRBV5-1	.	TRBJ2-3	CASSAGVSTSTDTQYF	TGCGCCAGCAGCGCTGGAGTTAGCACGAGCACAGATACGCAGTATTTT
.	TRBV30	.	TRBJ1-4	CAWGRLGEKLFF	TGTGCCTGGGGGCGATTAGGGGAAAAACTGTTTTTT
.	TRBV2	.	TRBJ1-3	CASRGPSGNTIYF	TGTGCCAGCAGGGGACCCTCTGGAAACACCATATATTTT
.	TRBV2	few	TRBJ2-7	CASSGDSYEQYF	TGTGCCAGCAGCGGTGACTCCTACGAGCAGTACTTC
.	TRBV27	.	TRBJ2-7	CASSSADHYEQYF	TGTGCCAGCAGTTCCGCCGACCACTACGAGCAGTACTTC
.	TRBV18	.	TRBJ1-2	CASSPPGTYGYTF	TGTGCCAGCTCACCCCCCGGGACCTATGGCTACACCTTC
TRBD1	TRBV2	.	TRBJ1-1	CASSERTGGSNTEAFF	TGTGCCAGCAGTGAACGGACAGGGGGATCGAACACTGAAGCTTTCTTT
TRBD2	TRBV28	.	TRBJ2-2	CASSPLAGLNTGELFF	TGTGCCAGCAGCCCACTAGCGGGACTTAACACCGGGGAGCTGTTTTTT
.	TRBV6-2/TRBV6-3	.	TRBJ2-7	CASSDARGANYEQYF	TGTGCCAGCAGTGACGCGAGAGGGGCGAACTACGAGCAGTACTTC
.	TRBV11-3	.	TRBJ2-3	CASSLDPAADTQYF	TGTGCCAGCAGCTTAGATCCGGCAGCAGATACGCAGTATTTT
.	TRBV6-5	.	TRBJ2-7	CASSSMTGTGRGEQYF	TGTGCCAGCAGTTCCATGACCGGGACGGGGAGAGGCGAGCAGTACTTC
TRBD1	TRBV7-2	.	TRBJ1-6	CASSHDRGESPLHF	TGTGCCAGCAGCCATGACAGGGGGGAATCACCCCTCCACTTT
.	TRBV20-1	once	TRBJ2-1	CSASIRRVVNEQFF	TGCAGTGCTAGTATCCGGAGGGTGGTCAATGAGCAGTTCTTC
.	TRBV4-3	.	TRBJ2-5	CASSQDLDAQETQYF	TGCGCCAGCAGCCAAGATCTGGATGCACAAGAGACCCAGTACTTC
TRBD1	TRBV5-1	.	TRBJ1-1	CASRRQGGRDTEAFF	TGCGCCAGCCGCCGACAGGGGGGACGGGACACTGAAGCTTTCTTT
.	TRBV3-1/TRBV3-2	.	TRBJ2-1	CASSRLTSSSYNEQFF	TGTGCCAGCAGCCGACTAACCTCTAGCTCCTACAATGAGCAGTTCTTC
TRBD2	TRBV5-6	.	TRBJ2-3	CASSLRLAGASTDTQYF	TGTGCCAGCAGCTTGCGGCTAGCGGGGGCTAGCACAGATACGCAGTATTTT
.	TRBV2	.	TRBJ1-1	CASRISGQGTEAFF	TGTGCCAGCAGAATTTCAGGGCAGGGCACTGAAGCTTTCTTT
TRBD1	TRBV13	.	TRBJ2-5	CASSLRAGGLQETQYF	TGTGCCAGCAGCTTAAGGGCAGGGGGCTTACAAGAGACCCAGTACTTC
TRBD1	TRBV9	.	TRBJ1-1	CASSPPGGTGGTEAFF	TGTGCCAGCAGCCCGCCCGGGGGGACAGGGGGCACTGAAGCTTTCTTT
TRBD1	TRBV7-2	.	TRBJ2-7	CASSLLGQGAYEQYF	TGTGCCAGCAGCTTATTGGGACAGGGGGCTTACGAGCAGTACTTC
.	TRBV21-1	.	TRBJ1-2	CASRNGYTF	TGTGCCAGCAGGAATGGCTACACCTTC
.	TRBV7-9	.	TRBJ1-1	CASSLLNTEAFF	TGTGCCAGCAGTTTGCTGAACACTGAAGCTTTCTTT
.	TRBV2	.	TRBJ2-2	CASSVDTGELFF	TGTGCCAGCAGTGTTGACACCGGGGAGCTGTTTTTT
.	TRBV4-1	.	TRBJ2-7	CASSHPSANEQYF	TGCGCCAGCAGCCACCCCTCAGCGAACGAGCAGTACTTC
.	TRBV19	.	TRBJ1-6	CASSIQTLNSPLHF	TGTGCCAGTAGTATCCAGACGTTAAATTCACCCCTCCACTTT
TRBD1	TRBV6-6	.	TRBJ1-6	CASSGQGVASPLHF	TGTGCCAGCAGCGGACAGGGTGTCGCTTCACCCCTCCACTTT
TRBD1	TRBV28	.	TRBJ1-5	CASSLHRDREGQPQHF	TGTGCCAGCAGTCTACACCGGGACAGGGAAGGTCAGCCCCAGCATTTT
TRBD2	TRBV7-2	.	TRBJ2-7	CASSIVLAGAYEQYF	TGTGCCAGCAGCATAGTTCTAGCGGGGGCCTACGAGCAGTACTTC
.	TRBV28	.	TRBJ2-1	CASRTSGLQSYNEQFF	TGTGCCAGCAGGACCTCGGGACTCCAATCCTACAATGAGCAGTTCTTC
.	TRBV9	once	TRBJ2-1	CASSVTGIYNEQFF	TGTGCCAGCAGCGTAACAGGGATTTACAATGAGCAGTTCTTC
TRBD1	TRBV4-2	.	TRBJ2-7	CASSQEIGQGTYEQYF	TGTGCCAGCAGCCAAGAAATAGGACAGGGCACCTACGAGCAGTACTTC